The source of this T cell receptor beta chain is a study of response to subunit inactivated influenza vaccine. The study, taken as a whole, reports: Authors suggested each seasonal flu vaccination may recruit only limited numbers of new T cells.

The germline gives CDR1 KGHDR, CDR2 SFDVKD. The length of the CDR3 is 15 residues. V shed 4 bases, J shed 3 bases, and the junction held 8 bases outside the gene matches. TCRdb called the RT-PCR reads again in MiXCR, with one record for every CDR3 protein. Among about 780,000 distinct CDR3 sequences, around 18% were seen once, and the ten largest hold roughly a tenth. In this sample, this clonotype turned up many times. As yet, its antigen is unknown. This sample comprised PBMCs from blood, obtained about 5 days after vaccination. This clonotype was obtained from a middle-aged man who received an inactivated influenza vaccine. The genes are TRBV24-1 and TRBJ2-7; TRBD1 aligns across 7 bases. The CDR3 coding sequence is TGTGCCACCAGTGAAACCGGGACAGCGATCTACGAGCAGTACTTC. Translation: CATSETGTAIYEQYF.